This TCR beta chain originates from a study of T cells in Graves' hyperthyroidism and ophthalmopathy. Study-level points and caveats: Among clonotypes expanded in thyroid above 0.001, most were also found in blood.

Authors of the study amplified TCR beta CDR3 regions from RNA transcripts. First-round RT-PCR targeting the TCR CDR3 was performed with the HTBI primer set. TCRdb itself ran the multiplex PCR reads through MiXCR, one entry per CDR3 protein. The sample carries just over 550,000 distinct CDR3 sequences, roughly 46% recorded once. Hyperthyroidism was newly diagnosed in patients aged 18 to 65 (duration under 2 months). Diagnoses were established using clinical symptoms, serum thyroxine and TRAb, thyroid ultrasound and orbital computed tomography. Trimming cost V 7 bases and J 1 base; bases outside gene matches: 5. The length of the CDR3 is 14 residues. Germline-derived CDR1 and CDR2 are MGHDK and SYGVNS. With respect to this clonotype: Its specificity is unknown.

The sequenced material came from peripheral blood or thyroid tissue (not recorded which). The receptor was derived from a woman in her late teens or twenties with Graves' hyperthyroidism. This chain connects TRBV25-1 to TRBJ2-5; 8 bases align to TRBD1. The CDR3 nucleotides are TGTGCCAGCATAACAACAGGGGGCCAAGAGACCCAGTACTTC. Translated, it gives CASITTGGQETQYF.